What follows are 17 T cell receptor beta chains derived from one specimen sequenced in a study of blood T cell repertoires in COVID-19. Profiling relied on immunoSEQ multiplex PCR, and the TCRdb table lists in-frame clones only, not all of them. Of approximately 200,000 clones in the sample, about 80% were seen once. Specimen: peripheral blood. These receptors all stem from a woman older than 75 with COVID-19, enrolled during active disease.

Regarding this clone: At the DNA level, this CDR3 is encoded by other sequences in the same sample as well. The J gene is TRBJ1-5, the V gene TRBV18; D is perhaps TRBD1 (5 bases). CDR1 and CDR2 (germline): KGHSH, LQKENI. Trimming took 3 bases from V and 4 from J, leaving 16 bases between them. The CDR3 consists of 16 residues. The CDR3 coding sequence is TGTGCCAGCTCACCCCCGGGGCGGGGGGGGAATCAGCCCCAGCATTTT. Encoded protein: CASSPPGRGGNQPQHF.

The chain has TRBV18 and TRBJ2-1; 9 bases fit TRBD1. Trimming cost V 3 bases and J 8 bases; bases outside gene matches: 5. Germline CDR1 KGHSH, CDR2 LQKENI. The CDR3 is made up of 14 amino acids. This chain's CDR3 is CASSPRQGEDEQFF. The CDR3 DNA reads as TGTGCCAGCTCACCCAGACAGGGGGAAGATGAGCAGTTCTTC.

The V and J genes are TRBV5-6 and TRBJ1-2; 9 nucleotides agree with TRBD1. Looked up from germline, CDR1 is SGHDT and CDR2 is YYEEEE. V trimming: 2 bases; J trimming: 4 bases; junction bases outside the gene matches: 3. The CDR3 covers 14 residues. The CDR3 is CASSFDRGSYGYTF. The CDR3 DNA reads TGTGCCAGCAGCTTTGACAGGGGGAGCTATGGCTACACCTTC.

This clone has just one count. A read error may account for a junction end that differs from germline. This chain connects TRBV25-1 to TRBJ1-3, with no clear D. The length of the CDR3 is 11 residues. From germline, CDR1 is MGHDK and CDR2 SYGVNS. The CDR3: CASNSGITIYF. The CDR3 DNA reads TGTGCCAGCAACTCGGGAATCACCATATATTTT.

J is TRBJ1-6 and V is TRBV5-4; the match to TRBD1 covers 8 bases. Germline CDR1 and CDR2: SGHNT and YYREEE (reference sequence). The CDR3 is 17 residues long. The trim removed 3 bases at V and 8 bases at J, leaving 13 bases unmatched. CDR3 amino acids: CASSSRTGLVRDSPLHF. In DNA form, the CDR3 reads TGTGCCAGCAGCTCGAGGACAGGGCTCGTGCGGGATTCACCCCTCCACTTT.

The rearrangement links TRBV18 to TRBJ1-2; no clear D gene. From germline, CDR1 is KGHSH and CDR2 LQKENI. V shed 0 bases and J shed 2 bases, with 7 bases lying between them. This CDR3 has 14 amino acids. The CDR3 spells CASSPPNGNYGYTF. In DNA form, the CDR3 reads TGTGCCAGCTCACCACCGAACGGGAACTATGGCTACACCTTC.

The sample holds a few counts of this clone. This rearrangement joins TRBV3-1 (or the pseudogene TRBV3-2) to TRBJ1-1; possible D gene TRBD1, 5 bases. The CDR3 runs to 14 residues. Germline V gene lookup returns CDR1 LGHDT and CDR2 YNNKEL (reference sequence). V was shortened by 0 bases and J by 5 bases, with 10 bases between the two germline ends. The CDR3 reads CASSQDGGGTEAFF. In DNA, the CDR3 is TGTGCCAGCAGCCAAGACGGGGGAGGGACTGAAGCTTTCTTT.

In this sample, this clone turned up a few times. The chain combines TRBV6-1 with TRBJ1-4, with TRBD1 identical over 8 bases. CDR1 MNHNS and CDR2 SASEGT come from the germline V gene. The CDR3 is 17 residues long. The V and J ends lost 4 bases and 4 bases, in that order; junction bases with no gene match: 11. CDR3 DNA: TGTGCCAGCAGTGGAGGGACAGGATGGGGGTATAATGAAAAACTGTTTTTT. This sequence encodes CASSGGTGWGYNEKLFF.

The V call is TRBV6-5, the J call TRBJ2-3; 7 positions match TRBD2. CDR1 is MNHEY and CDR2 is SVGAGI in the germline V gene. J was trimmed by 4 bases and V by 2 bases; bases with no gene match: 6. The CDR3 runs to 15 residues. This chain's CDR3 is CASSYTREIADTQYF. CDR3 nucleotides: TGTGCCAGCAGTTACACGCGGGAGATCGCAGATACGCAGTATTTT.

The genes are TRBV6-5 and TRBJ1-4, with 8 bases that match TRBD1. Germline V gene sequence: CDR1 MNHEY, CDR2 SVGAGI. The trim removed 6 bases at V and 17 bases at J, leaving 14 bases unmatched. This CDR3 is 13 amino acids long. The CDR3 region has the DNA TGTGCCAGCAGCGAGGGGGGGGACAGGCGGCTCTTTTTT. This translates into CASSEGGDRRLFF.

Comment on this clone: In the same sample, other DNA sequences code for this CDR3. The rearrangement uses TRBV7-2 and TRBJ1-5; D not resolved. This CDR3 has 14 amino acids. Germline CDR1 SGHTA, CDR2 FQGNSA. The germline V and J ends were trimmed by 3 bases and 0 bases, with 6 bases remaining between them. The CDR3 coding sequence is TGTGCCAGCAGCTTCCGGTCTAGCAATCAGCCCCAGCATTTT. Residues: CASSFRSSNQPQHF.

The chain uses TRBV19 and TRBJ2-1, with 15 nucleotides matching TRBD2. V lost 4 bases to trimming and J lost 9 bases; unmatched junction nucleotides: 4. Germline-derived CDR1 and CDR2 are LNHDA and SQIVND (reference sequence). The CDR3 contains 15 residues. Written as DNA, the CDR3 is TGTGCCAGTAGTAGGACTAGCGGGAGGGTAGGTGAGCAGTTCTTC. Translating gives CASSRTSGRVGEQFF.

This chain joins TRBV3-1 (or the pseudogene TRBV3-2) and TRBJ2-7; 9 bases line up with TRBD2. The CDR3 runs 14 residues. The germline gives CDR1 LGHDT, CDR2 YNNKEL (reference sequence). The junction had 0 bases not matched to a gene; V was cut back by 1 base and J by 2 bases. The CDR3 coding sequence is TGTGCCAGCAGCCAAGGACTAGCGGCCTACGAGCAGTACTTC. Translated, it gives CASSQGLAAYEQYF.

V gene TRBV7-9 combines with J gene TRBJ2-5, with D uncertain. V lost 9 bases and J 4 bases, leaving 9 bases between the germline ends. CDR3 length: 11 residues. From germline, CDR1 is SEHNR and CDR2 FQNEAQ (reference sequence). For the CDR3, the DNA is TGTGCCAGGAGTTCGGGAGAGACCCAGTACTTC. This codes for CARSSGETQYF.

This chain uses TRBV23-1 with TRBJ2-1; 9 bases align to TRBD2. TRBV23-1 is placed among ORFs of uncertain function. This CDR3 has 19 amino acids. With 6 bases clipped from V and 4 bases from J, the junction kept 19 bases outside the gene matches. DNA of the CDR3: TGCGCCAGCAGCCCATACGGAGGGGATCGGACTAGCGCTTACAATGAGCAGTTCTTC. Translating gives CASSPYGGDRTSAYNEQFF.

The chain uses TRBV6-6 and TRBJ2-7, with TRBD1 matching 8 bases. CDR1 and CDR2 from the germline V gene are MNHNY and SVGAGI (reference sequence). V gave up 5 bases and J gave up 1 base; unmatched junction bases: 13. This CDR3 is 17 amino acids long. The CDR3 nucleotides are TGTGCCAGCAGTCCCCCTGACCTTCAGGGGGCATCCTACGAGCAGTACTTC. Amino acids: CASSPPDLQGASYEQYF.

This clone was recorded only once. The chain has TRBV12-5 and TRBJ2-6; 8 bases fit TRBD2. The germline gives CDR1 LGHNT, CDR2 FRNRAP. V was pared by 5 bases and J by 0 bases, with 9 bases of the junction left unmatched. CDR3 length: 18 residues. This chain's CDR3 is CASGVTGLANSGANVLTF. In nucleotides, the CDR3 is TGTGCTAGTGGTGTAACCGGACTAGCCAACTCTGGGGCCAACGTCCTGACTTTC.